This TCR beta chain was sequenced for a study of T cell changes during pregnancy in multiple sclerosis. V shed 0 bases and J shed 8 bases, with 10 bases lying between them. The CDR3 covers 12 residues. Germline V gene lookup returns CDR1 SQVTM and CDR2 ANQGSEA. Produced via immunoSEQ multiplex PCR; TCRdb's table is partial and in-frame only. The sample carries around 88,000 clones, around 90% recorded once. The chain combines TRBV29-1 with TRBJ1-2; D is possibly TRBD1 (6 bases). The sample was peripheral blood, taken after pregnancy. The sequence derives from a female donor in good health, enrolled as a control in a pregnancy study. The CDR3 coding sequence is TGCAGCGTTGAAGAAGGGGGAGGGGGCTACACCTTC. Translated: CSVEEGGGGYTF.